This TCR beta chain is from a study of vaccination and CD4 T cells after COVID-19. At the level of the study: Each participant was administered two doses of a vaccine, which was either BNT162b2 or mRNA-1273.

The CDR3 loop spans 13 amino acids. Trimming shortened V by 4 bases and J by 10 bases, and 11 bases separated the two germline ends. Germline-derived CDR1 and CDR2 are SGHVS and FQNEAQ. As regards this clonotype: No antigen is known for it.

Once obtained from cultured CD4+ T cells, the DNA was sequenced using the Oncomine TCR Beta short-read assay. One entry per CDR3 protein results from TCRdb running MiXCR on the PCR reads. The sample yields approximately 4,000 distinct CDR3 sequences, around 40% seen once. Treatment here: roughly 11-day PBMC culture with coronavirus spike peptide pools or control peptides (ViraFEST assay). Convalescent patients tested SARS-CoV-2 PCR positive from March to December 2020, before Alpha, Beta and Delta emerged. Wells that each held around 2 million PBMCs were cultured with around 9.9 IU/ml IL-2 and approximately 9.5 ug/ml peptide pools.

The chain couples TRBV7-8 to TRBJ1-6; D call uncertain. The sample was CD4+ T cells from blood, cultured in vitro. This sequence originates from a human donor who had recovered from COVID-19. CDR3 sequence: CASSSNWNSPLHF. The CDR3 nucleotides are TGTGCCAGCAGCTCAAACTGGAACTCACCCCTCCACTTT.